These 21 T cell receptor beta chains were all obtained from the same sample, sequenced in a study of blood T cell repertoires in COVID-19. Generated by immunoSEQ multiplex PCR, the TCRdb table keeps only in-frame clones and is missing some. The repertoire includes 210,000 or so clones, more than 80% of them detected once, and approximately 2.4% sits in the top ten. Specimen: peripheral blood. These receptors originate from a man aged 25 to 40 with COVID-19, enrolled during active disease.

The V gene is TRBV19, the J gene TRBJ2-1; 11 bases map to TRBD2. Germline loops: CDR1 LNHDA, CDR2 SQIVND (reference sequence). J was trimmed by 5 bases and V by 11 bases; bases with no gene match: 5. This CDR3 is 13 amino acids long. Here the CDR3 DNA reads TGTGCCTCCAGACTAGCGGGGCACAATGAGCAGTTCTTC. This sequence encodes CASRLAGHNEQFF. The full variable domain, rest sourced from reference TRBV19 and TRBJ2-1, is DGGITQSPKYLFRKEGQNVTLSCEQNLNHDAMYWYRQDPGQGLRLIYYSQIVNDFQKGDIAEGYSVSREKKESFPLTVTSAQKNPTAFYLCASRLAGHNEQFFGPGTRLTVL.

The chain is built from TRBV28 and TRBJ1-5, with D possibly being TRBD1 (6 bases). CDR1 and CDR2 (germline): MDHEN, SYDVKM. With 2 bases removed from V and 7 bases from J, the gap between germline ends came to 12 bases. The CDR3 length is 14 residues. The CDR3 DNA follows: TGTGCCAGCAGTTTAGCAGGGGCGGTCCAGCCCCAGCATTTT. Protein sequence: CASSLAGAVQPQHF.

The chain combines TRBV7-2 with TRBJ1-6, with 8 bases matching TRBD1. The CDR3 contains 14 residues. V lost 4 bases, J lost 7 bases, and 3 bases stayed unmatched. From germline, CDR1 is SGHTA and CDR2 FQGNSA. The CDR3 loop reads CASSSDRVNSPLHF. The CDR3 DNA is TGTGCCAGCAGCTCGGACAGGGTAAATTCACCCCTCCACTTT. Combining the CDR3 with reference TRBV7-2 and TRBJ1-6 gives the whole variable domain GAGVSQSPSNKVTEKGKDVELRCDPISGHTALYWYRQSLGQGLEFLIYFQGNSAPDKSGLPSDRFSAERTGGSVSTLTIQRTQQEDSAVYLCASSSDRVNSPLHFGNGTRLTVT.

The gene calls are TRBV20-1 and TRBJ2-3, with 9 bases identical to TRBD1. V lost 5 bases, J lost 2 bases, and 5 bases stayed unmatched. The CDR3 runs 14 residues. Germline V gene sequence: CDR1 DFQATT, CDR2 SNEGSKA (reference sequence). CDR3 protein: CSAGDRGYTDTQYF. DNA of the CDR3: TGCAGTGCTGGTGACAGGGGGTACACAGATACGCAGTATTTT.

This clone came up once. The J gene is TRBJ1-1, the V gene TRBV5-6; TRBD1 matches at 8 bases. The CDR3 is 14 residues long. J lost 5 bases, V lost 3 bases, and 6 bases had no gene match. Germline lookup yields CDR1 SGHDT and CDR2 YYEEEE. The CDR3 loop reads CASSSDRGWTEAFF. In nucleotides, the CDR3 is TGTGCCAGCAGCTCCGACAGGGGTTGGACTGAAGCTTTCTTT.

This sequence joins TRBV10-3 and TRBJ2-5, with D tentatively TRBD1 (6 bases). Germline V gives CDR1 ENHRY, CDR2 SYGVKD. This CDR3 is built from 13 residues. V was trimmed by 11 bases and J by 0 bases, leaving 13 bases between them. The CDR3 DNA reads as TGTGCCGCCCTTCGACAGGACCAAGAGACCCAGTACTTC. Translation: CAALRQDQETQYF.

The V and J genes are TRBV7-3 and TRBJ2-2; TRBD2 might be the D (6 bases). The CDR3 totals 17 residues. CDR1 and CDR2 (germline): SGHTA, FQGTGA. Trimming pared 2 bases from V and 4 bases from J, leaving 17 bases between. For the CDR3, the DNA is TGTGCCAGCAGCTTATTGGGTCGCTCCGGGAGCACCGGGGAGCTGTTTTTT. Its translation: CASSLLGRSGSTGELFF.

The J gene is TRBJ1-3, the V gene TRBV5-3; tentatively, D is TRBD1 (5 bases). TRBV5-3 is flagged as an ORF with uncertain function. CDR3 length equals 18 residues. V was pared by 4 bases and J by 1 base, with 21 bases between. The CDR3, as DNA: TGTGCCAGAAGCGATGCCGACTGGGGGGGTAGATCTGGAAACACCATATATTTT. Translation gives CARSDADWGGRSGNTIYF.

The J gene is TRBJ1-5, the V gene TRBV18; 8 bases are a match to TRBD1. The CDR3 has 16 residues. CDR1 and CDR2 from the germline V gene are KGHSH and LQKENI. With V trimmed by 2 bases and J by 2 bases, 5 bases remained unmatched. The CDR3 sequence is CASSPKATGGNQPQHF. DNA of the CDR3: TGTGCCAGCTCACCAAAAGCGACAGGGGGCAATCAGCCCCAGCATTTT. Filled out from reference TRBV18 and TRBJ1-5, the complete variable domain reads NAGVMQNPRHLVRRRGQEARLRCSPMKGHSHVYWYRQLPEEGLKFMVYLQKENIIDESGMPKERFSAEFPKEGPSILRIQQVVRGDSAAYFCASSPKATGGNQPQHFGDGTRLSIL.

The gene calls are TRBV7-2 and TRBJ1-2; 8 bases line up with TRBD1. The CDR3 has 13 amino acids. With 5 bases clipped from V and 6 bases from J, the junction kept 5 bases outside the gene matches. CDR1 SGHTA and CDR2 FQGNSA come from the germline V gene. CDR3 in DNA: TGTGCCAGCAGCCCCGACAGGGGACATGGCTACACCTTC. It codes for CASSPDRGHGYTF.

V and J are TRBV7-2 and TRBJ2-2; 8 bases line up with TRBD2. Germline trimming cut 1 base from V and 2 bases from J; bases unmatched to any gene: 12. The CDR3 loop spans 19 amino acids. Germline lookup yields CDR1 SGHTA and CDR2 FQGNSA. The CDR3 loop reads CASSLEPAGVSKNTGELFF. CDR3 bases: TGTGCCAGCAGCTTAGAACCAGCGGGGGTCTCCAAAAACACCGGGGAGCTGTTTTTT.

V is TRBV6-5 and J is TRBJ1-5; the D gene is possibly TRBD1 (5 bases). The V gene lost 6 bases and the J gene lost 9 bases, with 15 bases spanning the gap. The CDR3 contains 13 residues. CDR1 is MNHEY and CDR2 is SVGAGI in the germline V gene. The CDR3 coding sequence is TGTGCCAGCAGATGGGAGGTGGGGGGGCCCCAGCATTTT. Protein sequence: CASRWEVGGPQHF.

This chain links TRBV10-1 with TRBJ1-4; D may be TRBD1 (6 bases). Germline values: CDR1 WNHNN, CDR2 SYGVQD (reference sequence). The V end was cut by 7 bases, the J end by 9 bases, with 15 bases between. CDR3 length equals 13 residues. Written as DNA, the CDR3 is TGCGCCAGCATAGCAAGGGGGTTGCAAAAACTGTTTTTT. Translated, it gives CASIARGLQKLFF.

This chain links TRBV11-2 with TRBJ2-4; the D gene is possibly TRBD2 (7 bases). The germline V and J ends were trimmed by 1 base and 0 bases, with 16 bases remaining between them. This CDR3 is built from 18 residues. Germline V gene data show CDR1 as SGHAT and CDR2 as FQNNGV. CDR3 DNA sequence: TGTGCCAGCAGCTTAGGAGGGGGGGAAAGGATAGCCAAAAACATTCAGTACTTC. This sequence encodes CASSLGGGERIAKNIQYF.

V is TRBV19 and J is TRBJ2-2, with D perhaps TRBD2 (5 bases). The CDR3 runs 14 residues. Trimming left V 9 bases short and J 5 bases short, with 16 bases between. In germline, CDR1 is LNHDA, CDR2 SQIVND (reference sequence). The CDR3 region has the DNA TGTGCCAGCGGCGCCAGCGGCGTTACCGGGGAGCTGTTTTTT. Translating it yields CASGASGVTGELFF.

The chain recombines TRBV28 with TRBJ2-3, with D possibly being TRBD2 (5 bases). Trimming removed 6 bases from V and 0 bases from J, with 16 bases in between. The CDR3 loop spans 16 amino acids. Germline V gene lookup returns CDR1 MDHEN and CDR2 SYDVKM. The CDR3 loop is CASSPGNLLSTDTQYF. Written as DNA, the CDR3 is TGTGCCAGCAGCCCGGGAAACCTATTAAGCACAGATACGCAGTATTTT.

The V gene is TRBV7-3, the J gene TRBJ2-5, with D perhaps TRBD2 (5 bases). Trimming removed 5 bases at V and 5 bases at J, with 18 bases between. The CDR3 is made up of 15 amino acids. The germline V gene encodes CDR1 SGHTA and CDR2 FQGTGA. The CDR3 region has the DNA TGTGCCAGCAGCCCGACCGGGGTTAGAGGGGAGACCCAGTACTTC. Amino acids: CASSPTGVRGETQYF.

This chain uses TRBV6-5 with TRBJ1-1, with 7 nucleotides matching TRBD1. CDR1 and CDR2 from the germline V gene are MNHEY and SVGAGI. This CDR3 has 15 residues. V shed 5 bases, J shed 3 bases, and the junction held 9 bases outside the gene matches. As DNA, the CDR3 is TGTGCCAGCAGTCCACAGGGGTTCCCCTACACTGAAGCTTTCTTT. Translating it yields CASSPQGFPYTEAFF.

In this sample, this clone turned up once. The chain combines TRBV10-3 with TRBJ1-6, with 10 bases fitting TRBD1. V lost 6 bases, J lost 9 bases, and 2 bases stayed unmatched. The germline gives CDR1 ENHRY, CDR2 SYGVKD. This CDR3 is 13 amino acids long. The CDR3 here is CAIRDRGTSPLHF. The CDR3 DNA reads TGTGCCATCAGGGACAGGGGGACTTCACCCCTCCACTTT.

The chain is built from TRBV6-5 and TRBJ1-2; TRBD1 matches 9 bases. CDR3 length equals 12 residues. Trimming took 6 bases from V and 8 from J; bases not matched to a gene: 4. Per the germline V gene, CDR1 is MNHEY and CDR2 is SVGAGI. CDR3 sequence reads: CASRGQGGGYTF. CDR3 sequence (DNA): TGTGCCAGCAGGGGACAGGGAGGAGGCTACACCTTC.

The chain recombines TRBV7-3 with TRBJ2-1, with 15 bases matching TRBD2. The CDR3 runs to 21 residues. Germline V CDR1 and CDR2: SGHTA, FQGTGA. Trimming cost V 1 base and J 1 base; bases outside gene matches: 11. The CDR3 sequence: CASSLKPRGLAGGRSYNEQFF. The DNA for the CDR3 is TGTGCCAGCAGCTTAAAGCCCAGGGGACTAGCGGGAGGTCGTTCCTACAATGAGCAGTTCTTC.